These 2 T cell receptor beta chains came from one sample sequenced in a study of blood T cell repertoires in COVID-19. The repertoire was sequenced with immunoSEQ multiplex PCR; TCRdb's copy has only in-frame clones and lacks some. The data contain 410,000 or so clones, 70% to 90% of them singletons. Sequenced material: peripheral blood. These receptors were taken from a woman in her forties with COVID-19, enrolled during active disease.

DNA for the CDR3: TGTGCCAGCAGTTTGGCCGCCAGCTCCTACAATGAGCAGTTCTTC. Its translation: CASSLAASSYNEQFF. V usage is TRBV27 and J usage is TRBJ2-1; unclear D gene. Germline values: CDR1 MNHEY, CDR2 SMNVEV (reference sequence). Trimming cost V 3 bases and J 0 bases, with 9 bases left between them. This CDR3 has 15 residues.

This clone was detected once. The V call is TRBV4-2, the J call TRBJ1-2, with D possibly TRBD1 on 5 matching bases. The germline CDR1 and CDR2 sequences are LGHNA and YNFKEQ. The CDR3 is 16 residues long. V lost 0 bases, J lost 5 bases, and 16 bases lay in between. Here the CDR3 reads CASSQDPQGLLYGYTF. The CDR3 nucleotides read TGTGCCAGCAGCCAAGATCCCCAGGGTTTATTATATGGCTACACCTTC.